This T cell receptor beta chain was sequenced for a study of blood T cell repertoires in COVID-19. About the study: From T cells, B-cell-depleted T cells, or PBMCs came the material, which was cDNA or gDNA.

Trimming took off 1 base at V and 1 base at J, with 11 bases between the two ends. This CDR3 is 15 amino acids long. CDR1 LGHDT and CDR2 YNNKEL come from the germline V gene (reference sequence). Authors' analysis steps: By means of reference gene primer amplification, nucleated cell counts were estimated. Sequencing was performed with immunoSEQ multiplex PCR; in TCRdb, only in-frame clones are kept and a portion is missing. That table gives V, J and clone size, and the DNA gave D and trimming. The table has 200,000 or so clones, less than 90% seen once. Cohort allocation depended upon clinical history that participants reported. For recovered donors of Cohort 3, there were two negative PCRs, clearance, or symptom resolution.

The sample comprised PBMCs or T cells enriched from blood (not recorded which). The sequence was obtained from a woman in her twenties or thirties who had recovered from COVID-19. The chain is built from TRBV3-1 (or the pseudogene TRBV3-2) and TRBJ2-7; perhaps TRBD1 as D (5 bases). In DNA form, the CDR3 reads TGTGCCAGCAGCCAAGCCCCCCGACAGTCCTACGAGCAGTACTTC. It yields the protein CASSQAPRQSYEQYF.